A selection of T cell receptor beta chains follows, all from one sample in a study of ipilimumab plus nivolumab after autologous stem cell transplantation. Assay: immunoSEQ multiplex PCR; the TCRdb copy retains only in-frame clones and omits some. Of tens of thousands of clones in the sample, around 92% were seen once. This sample comprised PBMCs, obtained in a trial of ipilimumab plus nivolumab as post-transplant consolidation. Receptors originate from a male donor with multiple myeloma. The CDR3 runs from the conserved cysteine through the conserved F or W. Fields, in order: CDR3 length, D gene, V gene, J gene, clone size, CDR3 protein, CDR3 DNA. The D gene is left open where the match is weak. A clone size is listed for some rows: how often the clone was seen (once, few, many), or a class if it is expanded.

CDR3 length: 14
D gene: .
V gene: TRBV28
J gene: TRBJ2-2
clone size: .
CDR3 protein: CASGKGGNTGELFF
CDR3 DNA: TGTGCCAGCGGAAAAGGGGGTAACACCGGGGAGCTGTTTTTT

CDR3 length: 12
D gene: .
V gene: TRBV25-1
J gene: TRBJ1-2
clone size: .
CDR3 protein: CASSGPIYGYTF
CDR3 DNA: TGTGCCAGCAGTGGGCCCATCTATGGCTACACCTTC

CDR3 length: 13
D gene: .
V gene: TRBV19
J gene: TRBJ2-1
clone size: .
CDR3 protein: CASSMRGGDEQFF
CDR3 DNA: TGTGCCAGTAGTATGAGGGGGGGAGATGAGCAGTTCTTC

CDR3 length: 16
D gene: .
V gene: TRBV6-4
J gene: TRBJ1-5
clone size: .
CDR3 protein: CASSDEGGYSNQPQHF
CDR3 DNA: TGTGCCAGCAGTGATGAGGGGGGATATAGCAATCAGCCCCAGCATTTT

CDR3 length: 11
D gene: .
V gene: TRBV30
J gene: TRBJ2-3
clone size: .
CDR3 protein: CAWSEPDTQYF
CDR3 DNA: TGTGCCTGGAGTGAACCAGATACGCAGTATTTT

CDR3 length: 13
D gene: TRBD1
V gene: TRBV2
J gene: TRBJ2-3
clone size: .
CDR3 protein: CASITGGPDTQYF
CDR3 DNA: TGTGCCAGCATCACAGGGGGACCAGATACGCAGTATTTT

CDR3 length: 15
D gene: .
V gene: TRBV9
J gene: TRBJ1-3
clone size: .
CDR3 protein: CASSPGSSSGNTIYF
CDR3 DNA: TGTGCCAGCAGCCCAGGGTCTAGCTCTGGAAACACCATATATTTT

CDR3 length: 17
D gene: TRBD2
V gene: TRBV4-1
J gene: TRBJ2-1
clone size: .
CDR3 protein: CASSQVISGGEYNEQFF
CDR3 DNA: TGCGCCAGCAGCCAAGTTATTAGCGGGGGGGAATACAATGAGCAGTTCTTC

CDR3 length: 13
D gene: .
V gene: TRBV7-9
J gene: TRBJ1-2
clone size: .
CDR3 protein: CALVRGGLYGYTF
CDR3 DNA: TGTGCCCTGGTAAGGGGGGGCCTCTATGGCTACACCTTC

CDR3 length: 15
D gene: .
V gene: TRBV9
J gene: TRBJ2-1
clone size: .
CDR3 protein: CASSPEPGHYNEQFF
CDR3 DNA: TGTGCCAGCAGCCCTGAACCGGGACATTACAATGAGCAGTTCTTC

CDR3 length: 11
D gene: .
V gene: TRBV4-2
J gene: TRBJ2-1
clone size: once
CDR3 protein: CASSNYNEQFF
CDR3 DNA: TGTGCCAGCAGCAACTACAATGAGCAGTTCTTC

CDR3 length: 12
D gene: .
V gene: TRBV5-4
J gene: TRBJ1-6
clone size: .
CDR3 protein: CASSLALSPLHF
CDR3 DNA: TGTGCCAGCAGCTTGGCCCTATCACCCCTCCACTTT

CDR3 length: 14
D gene: .
V gene: TRBV29-1
J gene: TRBJ2-1
clone size: once
CDR3 protein: CSVEDAASYNEQFF
CDR3 DNA: TGCAGCGTTGAAGATGCGGCTTCCTACAATGAGCAGTTCTTC

CDR3 length: 18
D gene: TRBD1
V gene: TRBV28
J gene: TRBJ1-5
clone size: once
CDR3 protein: CASSPTPKQGNSNQPQHF
CDR3 DNA: TGTGCCAGCAGTCCGACCCCCAAACAGGGGAATTCTAATCAGCCCCAGCATTTT

CDR3 length: 14
D gene: .
V gene: TRBV6-6
J gene: TRBJ1-3
clone size: .
CDR3 protein: CASSYSRVGNTIYF
CDR3 DNA: TGTGCCAGCAGTTACTCGAGGGTTGGAAACACCATATATTTT

CDR3 length: 15
D gene: TRBD1
V gene: TRBV30
J gene: TRBJ2-1
clone size: .
CDR3 protein: CAWSRLGTGGDEQFF
CDR3 DNA: TGTGCCTGGAGTCGACTAGGGACAGGGGGCGACGAGCAGTTCTTC

CDR3 length: 16
D gene: .
V gene: TRBV7-2
J gene: TRBJ1-5
clone size: .
CDR3 protein: CASSRDSSNSNQPQHF
CDR3 DNA: TGTGCCAGCAGTCGAGACAGTAGCAATAGCAATCAGCCCCAGCATTTT

CDR3 length: 17
D gene: .
V gene: TRBV18
J gene: TRBJ1-5
clone size: few
CDR3 protein: CASSSGMLGSSNQPQHF
CDR3 DNA: TGTGCCAGCTCCTCGGGCATGCTCGGGTCGAGCAATCAGCCCCAGCATTTT

CDR3 length: 14
D gene: .
V gene: TRBV14
J gene: TRBJ1-3
clone size: .
CDR3 protein: CASSQGVVKNTIYF
CDR3 DNA: TGTGCCAGCAGCCAAGGGGTCGTGAAGAACACCATATATTTT

CDR3 length: 11
D gene: .
V gene: TRBV5-8
J gene: TRBJ1-5
clone size: .
CDR3 protein: CASSLGQPQHF
CDR3 DNA: TGTGCCAGCAGCTTGGGTCAGCCCCAGCATTTT

CDR3 length: 13
D gene: .
V gene: TRBV28
J gene: TRBJ1-1
clone size: .
CDR3 protein: CASRNTGFTEAFF
CDR3 DNA: TGTGCCAGCAGAAATACAGGGTTCACTGAAGCTTTCTTT

CDR3 length: 14
D gene: TRBD1
V gene: TRBV11-2
J gene: TRBJ2-7
clone size: .
CDR3 protein: CASSSGQVPYEQYF
CDR3 DNA: TGTGCCAGCAGCTCGGGACAGGTCCCCTACGAGCAGTACTTC

CDR3 length: 16
D gene: .
V gene: TRBV12-5
J gene: TRBJ1-5
clone size: .
CDR3 protein: CASGPETGGGNQPQHF
CDR3 DNA: TGTGCTAGTGGTCCCGAGACTGGGGGGGGCAATCAGCCCCAGCATTTT

CDR3 length: 15
D gene: .
V gene: TRBV12-2
J gene: TRBJ1-2
clone size: .
CDR3 protein: CASRLARTGNYGYTF
CDR3 DNA: TGTGCAAGTCGCTTAGCGAGGACAGGAAACTATGGCTACACCTTC

CDR3 length: 14
D gene: .
V gene: TRBV11-2
J gene: TRBJ2-7
clone size: .
CDR3 protein: CASSKLGQGGEQYF
CDR3 DNA: TGTGCCAGCAGCAAACTCGGGCAGGGAGGCGAGCAGTACTTC

CDR3 length: 15
D gene: TRBD2
V gene: TRBV7-9
J gene: TRBJ2-7
clone size: .
CDR3 protein: CASSSSSGRAYEQYF
CDR3 DNA: TGTGCCAGCAGCTCTTCTAGCGGGAGGGCCTACGAGCAGTACTTC

CDR3 length: 15
D gene: TRBD2
V gene: TRBV18
J gene: TRBJ2-5
clone size: .
CDR3 protein: CASSPVASGKETQYF
CDR3 DNA: TGTGCCAGCTCACCGGTCGCTAGCGGGAAAGAGACCCAGTACTTC

CDR3 length: 14
D gene: .
V gene: TRBV7-2
J gene: TRBJ1-2
clone size: .
CDR3 protein: CASRARGTSYGYTF
CDR3 DNA: TGTGCCAGCAGGGCCAGGGGAACCTCCTATGGCTACACCTTC

CDR3 length: 15
D gene: TRBD2
V gene: TRBV4-1
J gene: TRBJ2-7
clone size: .
CDR3 protein: CASSLSSGSFYEQYF
CDR3 DNA: TGCGCCAGCAGTCTTTCTAGCGGGAGTTTCTACGAGCAGTACTTC

CDR3 length: 13
D gene: .
V gene: TRBV27
J gene: TRBJ2-5
clone size: .
CDR3 protein: CASTRPQGETQYF
CDR3 DNA: TGTGCCAGCACTCGGCCTCAGGGGGAGACCCAGTACTTC

CDR3 length: 12
D gene: .
V gene: TRBV7-2
J gene: TRBJ2-1
clone size: .
CDR3 protein: CASSGAYNEQFF
CDR3 DNA: TGTGCCAGCAGTGGGGCCTACAATGAGCAGTTCTTC

CDR3 length: 14
D gene: TRBD2
V gene: TRBV27
J gene: TRBJ2-5
clone size: .
CDR3 protein: CASSPLTGGETQYF
CDR3 DNA: TGTGCCAGCAGTCCTCTCACGGGAGGGGAGACCCAGTACTTC

CDR3 length: 15
D gene: TRBD1
V gene: TRBV9
J gene: TRBJ1-5
clone size: .
CDR3 protein: CASSLTGTGDQPQHF
CDR3 DNA: TGTGCCAGCAGCCTAACCGGGACAGGGGATCAGCCCCAGCATTTT

CDR3 length: 14
D gene: .
V gene: TRBV6-5
J gene: TRBJ2-7
clone size: once
CDR3 protein: CASQLHRSSYEQYF
CDR3 DNA: TGTGCCAGCCAACTCCACCGTAGCTCCTACGAGCAGTACTTC

CDR3 length: 14
D gene: .
V gene: TRBV30
J gene: TRBJ1-1
clone size: few
CDR3 protein: CASFRGRGITEAFF
CDR3 DNA: TGTGCCTCGTTTCGAGGGAGAGGGATCACTGAAGCTTTCTTT

CDR3 length: 16
D gene: TRBD1
V gene: TRBV19
J gene: TRBJ1-3
clone size: .
CDR3 protein: CASSLRTGSSGNTIYF
CDR3 DNA: TGTGCCAGTAGTCTCCGGACAGGGAGCTCTGGAAACACCATATATTTT

CDR3 length: 17
D gene: TRBD2
V gene: TRBV7-9
J gene: TRBJ2-5
clone size: .
CDR3 protein: CASSLARGGESRETQYF
CDR3 DNA: TGTGCCAGCAGCTTGGCCCGGGGAGGGGAGTCGAGGGAGACCCAGTACTTC

CDR3 length: 13
D gene: .
V gene: TRBV29-1
J gene: TRBJ2-3
clone size: .
CDR3 protein: CSVGGEDTDTQYF
CDR3 DNA: TGCAGCGTGGGGGGTGAGGACACAGATACGCAGTATTTT

CDR3 length: 14
D gene: .
V gene: TRBV6-1
J gene: TRBJ2-6
clone size: .
CDR3 protein: CASSEASGANVLTF
CDR3 DNA: TGTGCCAGCAGTGAAGCATCTGGGGCCAACGTCCTGACTTTC

CDR3 length: 15
D gene: .
V gene: TRBV7-8
J gene: TRBJ1-2
clone size: .
CDR3 protein: CASSHRHQGNYGYTF
CDR3 DNA: TGTGCCAGCAGCCACCGCCACCAGGGGAACTATGGCTACACCTTC

CDR3 length: 16
D gene: .
V gene: TRBV7-2
J gene: TRBJ2-5
clone size: .
CDR3 protein: CASSLGDGQGRETQYF
CDR3 DNA: TGTGCCAGCAGCTTAGGGGACGGCCAGGGGAGGGAGACCCAGTACTTC

CDR3 length: 16
D gene: TRBD1
V gene: TRBV6-5
J gene: TRBJ1-1
clone size: .
CDR3 protein: CASSYLGQGKNTEAFF
CDR3 DNA: TGTGCCAGCAGTTATCTTGGACAGGGGAAGAACACTGAAGCTTTCTTT

CDR3 length: 15
D gene: TRBD2
V gene: TRBV2
J gene: TRBJ2-5
clone size: .
CDR3 protein: CASSGPSGGRETQYF
CDR3 DNA: TGTGCCAGCAGTGGTCCTAGCGGGGGGCGGGAGACCCAGTACTTC

CDR3 length: 13
D gene: .
V gene: TRBV7-2
J gene: TRBJ2-1
clone size: .
CDR3 protein: CASSLEKYNEQFF
CDR3 DNA: TGTGCCAGCAGCTTAGAGAAATACAATGAGCAGTTCTTC

CDR3 length: 14
D gene: .
V gene: TRBV5-4
J gene: TRBJ1-1
clone size: .
CDR3 protein: CASSPRHPNTEAFF
CDR3 DNA: TGTGCCAGCAGCCCAAGACACCCGAACACTGAAGCTTTCTTT

CDR3 length: 14
D gene: .
V gene: TRBV18
J gene: TRBJ2-7
clone size: once
CDR3 protein: CASSPNRDTYEQYF
CDR3 DNA: TGTGCCAGCTCACCAAATAGGGATACCTACGAGCAGTACTTC

CDR3 length: 13
D gene: .
V gene: TRBV19
J gene: TRBJ1-2
clone size: .
CDR3 protein: CASSPDGVRGYTF
CDR3 DNA: TGTGCCAGTAGCCCGGACGGCGTTCGTGGCTACACCTTC

CDR3 length: 14
D gene: TRBD1
V gene: TRBV6-1
J gene: TRBJ1-1
clone size: .
CDR3 protein: CASRGQGAGPEAFF
CDR3 DNA: TGTGCCAGCAGGGGACAGGGGGCTGGACCTGAAGCTTTCTTT

CDR3 length: 17
D gene: .
V gene: TRBV2
J gene: TRBJ1-5
clone size: once
CDR3 protein: CASSEGSGARRNQPQHF
CDR3 DNA: TGTGCCAGCAGTGAAGGATCGGGGGCCCGCCGCAATCAGCCCCAGCATTTT

CDR3 length: 13
D gene: .
V gene: TRBV5-4
J gene: TRBJ2-1
clone size: .
CDR3 protein: CASSLAGLPEQFF
CDR3 DNA: TGTGCCAGCAGCTTGGCAGGGCTACCTGAGCAGTTCTTC

CDR3 length: 14
D gene: .
V gene: TRBV28
J gene: TRBJ2-7
clone size: .
CDR3 protein: CASSSQGGFPEQYF
CDR3 DNA: TGTGCCAGCAGTTCACAGGGAGGGTTCCCCGAGCAGTACTTC

CDR3 length: 13
D gene: .
V gene: TRBV6-5
J gene: TRBJ2-5
clone size: .
CDR3 protein: CASSYGAQATQYF
CDR3 DNA: TGTGCCAGCAGTTACGGGGCCCAAGCGACCCAGTACTTC

CDR3 length: 18
D gene: .
V gene: TRBV4-3
J gene: TRBJ2-3
clone size: .
CDR3 protein: CASSQLKVSGSSTDTQYF
CDR3 DNA: TGCGCCAGCAGCCAACTTAAGGTCAGCGGAAGTAGCACAGATACGCAGTATTTT